The 32 T cell receptor beta chains below were found in one sample sequenced in a study of cytotoxic CD8 clonotypes in ibrutinib-treated CLL (dated by TCRdb to the early 2020s). What the time point label conveys for this sample: around 25 months on ibrutinib. The library relied on the immunoSEQ multiplex PCR assay. TCRdb stores this immuneACCESS table with in-frame sequences only. Part of the clones is absent; in the studies checked, under half of the shortfall reflects unresolved V genes, and no reason is known for the rest. The sample has 130,000 or so clones on record, 84% of them singletons. Of the sample, around 3% falls within the top ten clones. This material consisted of PBMCs, taken after 24 months of ibrutinib treatment. These receptors all stem from a human donor with chronic lymphocytic leukemia.

CDR3 in amino acids: CASSQGQGTHGYTF. For the CDR3, the DNA is TGCGCCAGCAGCCAGGGACAGGGTACCCATGGCTACACCTTC. The rearrangement links TRBV5-1 to TRBJ1-2; 9 positions agree with TRBD1. The CDR3 spans 14 residues. The junction had 7 bases not matched to a gene; V was cut back by 4 bases and J by 6 bases. The V gene's germline CDR1 is SGHRS and CDR2 YFSETQ.

The chain combines TRBV4-2 with TRBJ2-7; a possible D gene is TRBD2 (7 bases). CDR1 and CDR2 from the germline V gene are LGHNA and YNFKEQ. The CDR3 runs to 15 residues. V was shortened by 0 bases and J by 2 bases, with 11 bases between the two germline ends. CDR3 coding DNA: TGTGCCAGCAGCCAAGATCGGGGGGCCCCCTACGAGCAGTACTTC. Translation: CASSQDRGAPYEQYF.

The V and J genes are TRBV19 and TRBJ2-1, with 8 nucleotides matching TRBD1. Looked up from germline, CDR1 is LNHDA and CDR2 is SQIVND (reference sequence). This CDR3 region has 15 residues. V dropped 2 bases and J dropped 7; count of bases not matched to a gene: 7. This CDR3 is CASSIPGGTVNEQFF. CDR3 DNA: TGTGCCAGTAGTATACCAGGGGGCACCGTGAATGAGCAGTTCTTC.

The V and J genes are TRBV28 and TRBJ2-2, with D maybe TRBD1 (7 bases). The ends were cut back, 5 bases at V and 4 bases at J, with 14 bases in the middle. This CDR3 region has 15 residues. From germline, CDR1 is MDHEN and CDR2 SYDVKM. The DNA for the CDR3 is TGTGCCAGCAGTCCTCAGGGGGGTGGCACCGGGGAGCTGTTTTTT. Encoded protein: CASSPQGGGTGELFF. The variable domain in full, completed from reference TRBV28 and TRBJ2-2, reads DVKVTQSSRYLVKRTGEKVFLECVQDMDHENMFWYRQDPGLGLRLIYFSYDVKMKEKGDIPEGYSVSREKKERFSLILESASTNQTSMYLCASSPQGGGTGELFFGEGSRLTVL.

The chain links TRBV28 to TRBJ1-1; a weak D match, TRBD1 (5 bases). CDR1 is MDHEN and CDR2 is SYDVKM in the germline V gene. Trimming shortened V by 6 bases and J by 4 bases, and 12 bases separated the two germline ends. This CDR3 has 13 amino acids. This chain's CDR3 is CASSRRRGTEAFF. The CDR3 nucleotides are TGTGCCAGCAGCCGTCGAAGGGGCACTGAAGCTTTCTTT.

This chain connects TRBV4-2 to TRBJ2-2, with TRBD2 matching over 11 bases. Germline V gives CDR1 LGHNA, CDR2 YNFKEQ. The CDR3 runs to 18 residues. The ends lost 0 bases at V and 3 bases at J; junction bases unmatched: 6. CDR3 sequence reads: CASSQDSGGARDTGELFF. Here the CDR3 DNA reads TGTGCCAGCAGCCAAGATAGCGGGGGGGCCCGGGACACCGGGGAGCTGTTTTTT.

The chain employs TRBV27 and TRBJ2-5, with D possibly TRBD2 on 5 matching bases. Trimming left V 6 bases short and J 2 bases short, with 13 bases between. The CDR3 has 14 residues. Germline lookup yields CDR1 MNHEY and CDR2 SMNVEV (reference sequence). CDR3 sequence reads: CASRGWESQETQYF. In DNA form, the CDR3 reads TGTGCCAGCAGGGGATGGGAGTCACAAGAGACCCAGTACTTC.

The genes are TRBV30 and TRBJ2-7; D gene ambiguous. Between the trimmed V and J ends, which lost 5 bases and 3 bases, there was a span of 5 bases. The CDR3 length is 10 residues. Germline values: CDR1 GTSNPN, CDR2 SVGIG (reference sequence). The CDR3 sequence: CAWGLYEQYF. The CDR3 DNA follows: TGTGCCTGGGGCCTCTACGAGCAGTACTTC.

This chain joins TRBV6-6 and TRBJ2-7; TRBD1 is a possible D gene (6 bases). The germline gives CDR1 MNHNY, CDR2 SVGAGI (reference sequence). The CDR3 has 16 residues. With 2 bases removed from V and 2 bases from J, the gap between germline ends came to 16 bases. The CDR3 DNA reads as TGTGCCAGCAGTTACGCCGCCGGGACACTGACCTACGAGCAGTACTTC. It translates to CASSYAAGTLTYEQYF.

V and J are TRBV11-3 and TRBJ2-7; 10 positions agree with TRBD2. The CDR3 loop spans 14 amino acids. Germline V lookup: CDR1 SGHNT, CDR2 YENEEA. V dropped 5 bases and J dropped 5; count of bases not matched to a gene: 6. CDR3 DNA sequence: TGTGCCAGCAGCATAAGCGGGGGGGCCAACGAGCAGTACTTC. Amino acids: CASSISGGANEQYF. The full variable domain, in which reference TRBV11-3 and TRBJ2-7 provide the parts outside the CDR3, is EAGVVQSPRYKIIEKKQPVAFWCNPISGHNTLYWYLQNLGQGPELLIRYENEEAVDDSQLPKDRFSAERLKGVDSTLKIQPAELGDSAVYLCASSISGGANEQYFGPGTRLTVT.

This clone was recorded only once. The genes are TRBV5-4 and TRBJ1-4, with D tentatively TRBD1 (6 bases). The germline V and J ends were trimmed by 3 bases and 5 bases, with 11 bases remaining between them. CDR3 length: 14 residues. CDR1 is SGHNT, CDR2 YYREEE, per germline (reference sequence). The CDR3 DNA is TGTGCCAGCAGCTCGGACAGTAGGAATGAAAAACTGTTTTTT. As protein: CASSSDSRNEKLFF.

This clone was seen more than once but under ten times. CDR3 amino acids: CASSLGGAGNQPQHF. The CDR3 DNA is TGTGCCAGCAGTTTAGGTGGGGCTGGGAATCAGCCCCAGCATTTT. The gene calls are TRBV28 and TRBJ1-5; TRBD1 might be the D (5 bases). V lost 2 bases to trimming and J lost 4 bases, with 12 bases between them. CDR3 length equals 15 residues. Germline V lookup: CDR1 MDHEN, CDR2 SYDVKM.

In its sample, this clone was seen once. J is TRBJ1-1 and V is TRBV7-9, with TRBD1 as a possible D gene (6 bases). V was shortened by 3 bases and J by 4 bases, with 15 bases between the two germline ends. The CDR3 covers 15 residues. CDR1 and CDR2 (germline): SEHNR, FQNEAQ (reference sequence). For the CDR3, the DNA is TGTGCCAGCAGCTTCCCGCGGGGGGCTGGCACTGAAGCTTTCTTT. Translated: CASSFPRGAGTEAFF. Drawing the rest from reference TRBV7-9 and TRBJ1-1, the complete variable domain is DTGVSQNPRHKITKRGQNVTFRCDPISEHNRLYWYRQTLGQGPEFLTYFQNEAQLEKSRLLSDRFSAERPKGSFSTLEIQRTEQGDSAMYLCASSFPRGAGTEAFFGQGTRLTVV.

The chain joins TRBV27 to TRBJ1-1; no firm D call. The V end was cut by 2 bases, the J end by 1 base, with 8 bases between. The length of the CDR3 is 14 residues. CDR1 is MNHEY, CDR2 SMNVEV, per germline (reference sequence). The CDR3 bases are TGTGCCAGCAGTTTAACATGGAAGAACACTGAAGCTTTCTTT. It encodes CASSLTWKNTEAFF.

The chain links TRBV29-1 to TRBJ2-7; no definite D call. Germline CDR1 is SQVTM and CDR2 is ANQGSEA. This CDR3 is 11 amino acids long. Deletions cut 2 bases from V and 5 bases from J, with 7 bases between. DNA of the CDR3: TGCAGCGTTGAAAAGGACCACGAGCAGTACTTC. Residues: CSVEKDHEQYF.

V and J are TRBV10-3 and TRBJ2-7; D call uncertain. This CDR3 comprises 14 residues. Between the trimmed V and J ends, which lost 6 bases and 2 bases, there was a span of 14 bases. Germline CDR1 is ENHRY and CDR2 is SYGVKD. The CDR3 region is CAIRAPGQTYEQYF. The CDR3 DNA sequence: TGTGCCATCAGGGCGCCGGGCCAAACCTACGAGCAGTACTTC.

The genes are TRBV30 and TRBJ1-2; possible D gene TRBD1, 5 bases. CDR3 size: 15 residues. Looked up from germline, CDR1 is GTSNPN and CDR2 is SVGIG (reference sequence). Trimming stripped 0 bases from V and 5 bases from J, with 16 bases between. CDR3 bases: TGTGCCTGGAGTGTGGGGCGCCGGGAAGGTTATGGCTACACCTTC. Translation gives CAWSVGRREGYGYTF.

The CDR3 is CASSYSGTGAGELFF. For the CDR3, the DNA is TGTGCCAGCAGCTACTCCGGGACAGGGGCCGGGGAGCTGTTTTTT. The J gene is TRBJ2-2, the V gene TRBV11-3; 10 bases map to TRBD1. The ends lost 4 bases at V and 6 bases at J; junction bases unmatched: 5. The CDR3 sequence is 15 residues long. CDR1 and CDR2 from the germline V gene are SGHNT and YENEEA.

The chain is built from TRBV11-3 and TRBJ1-1; 7 positions agree with TRBD1. The CDR3 consists of 15 residues. Germline assignment: CDR1 SGHNT and CDR2 YENEEA. Trimming cost V 3 bases and J 1 base; bases outside gene matches: 5. The DNA for the CDR3 is TGTGCCAGCAGCTTTTCGGGACAGAAGAACACTGAAGCTTTCTTT. Translation: CASSFSGQKNTEAFF.

This chain joins TRBV30 and TRBJ1-4; the D is unclear. The germline CDR1 and CDR2 sequences are GTSNPN and SVGIG (reference sequence). This CDR3 is built from 15 residues. Trimming stripped 2 bases from V and 0 bases from J, with 10 bases between. The CDR3 region has the DNA TGTGCCTGGAGTCCCGGGTTTGCAACTAATGAAAAACTGTTTTTT. Its protein product is CAWSPGFATNEKLFF.

This sequence joins TRBV19 and TRBJ1-5, with D perhaps TRBD1 (6 bases). V dropped 2 bases and J dropped 2 bases, with 25 bases sitting between them. The CDR3 loop spans 20 amino acids. Germline V CDR1 and CDR2: LNHDA, SQIVND (reference sequence). CDR3 residues: CASSIIAAGARRTGNQPQHF. The DNA for the CDR3 is TGTGCCAGTAGTATAATCGCGGCGGGGGCCAGGCGTACGGGCAATCAGCCCCAGCATTTT.

This clone occurred once. The chain has TRBV27 and TRBJ2-1, with D possibly TRBD2 on 6 matching bases. CDR3 length equals 13 residues. Germline V gene lookup returns CDR1 MNHEY and CDR2 SMNVEV (reference sequence). V lost 5 bases, J lost 7 bases, and 12 bases lay in between. The CDR3 DNA follows: TGTGCCAGCAGTCCGGGACTGGTAAATGAGCAGTTCTTC. Protein product: CASSPGLVNEQFF.

V usage is TRBV2 and J usage is TRBJ2-7, with D possibly matching TRBD2 (6 bases). The germline CDR1 and CDR2 sequences are SNHLY and FYNNEI. Trimming pared 4 bases from V and 3 bases from J, leaving 13 bases between. This CDR3 has 14 amino acids. The chain's CDR3 is CASSVGTDFYEQYF. The CDR3 bases are TGTGCCAGCAGTGTCGGGACTGATTTCTACGAGCAGTACTTC.

V gene TRBV5-1 combines with J gene TRBJ2-5; tentatively, D is TRBD1 (6 bases). Trimming left V 7 bases short and J 5 bases short, with 21 bases between. The germline V gene has CDR1 SGHRS and CDR2 YFSETQ. This CDR3 spans 15 amino acids. The CDR3 nucleotides read TGCGCCAGCGTGTACAGGGACCCCGGGAAGGAGACCCAGTACTTC. This codes for CASVYRDPGKETQYF.

V is TRBV7-9 and J is TRBJ1-1; no definite D call. Trimming shortened V by 2 bases and J by 4 bases, and 8 bases separated the two germline ends. The CDR3 is made up of 13 amino acids. In germline, CDR1 is SEHNR, CDR2 FQNEAQ (reference sequence). CDR3 in amino acids: CASSLSWRTEAFF. CDR3 nucleotide sequence: TGTGCCAGCAGCTTAAGCTGGCGCACTGAAGCTTTCTTT.

This chain uses TRBV30 with TRBJ2-1; 15 bases are shared with TRBD2. CDR3 size: 16 residues. Trimming at V came to 2 bases and at J to 7 bases, leaving 6 bases not matched to a gene. The germline V gene has CDR1 GTSNPN and CDR2 SVGIG (reference sequence). This chain's CDR3 is CAWSSRTSGGANEQFF. CDR3 in DNA: TGTGCCTGGAGTTCACGGACTAGCGGGGGGGCAAATGAGCAGTTCTTC.

As to this clone: The sample has other DNA sequences that encode this CDR3 too. The V and J genes are TRBV6-6 and TRBJ1-1; the match to TRBD1 covers 9 bases. The trim removed 6 bases at V and 8 bases at J, leaving 4 bases unmatched. CDR1 MNHNY and CDR2 SVGAGI come from the germline V gene (reference sequence). CDR3 length equals 12 residues. CDR3 in DNA: TGTGCCAGCAGCCCGGACAGGGGAGAAGCTTTCTTT. The encoded protein is CASSPDRGEAFF.

The chain has TRBV6-5 and TRBJ2-7; D perhaps matches TRBD1 (6 bases). The CDR3 loop spans 15 amino acids. Germline CDR1 and CDR2: MNHEY and SVGAGI. Trimming pared 6 bases from V and 0 bases from J, leaving 15 bases between. For the CDR3, the DNA is TGTGCCAGCAGCTCCGGGACACACTACTCCTACGAGCAGTACTTC. Its protein is CASSSGTHYSYEQYF.

A single count supports this clone. The V gene is TRBV7-8, the J gene TRBJ1-5; no firm D call. Trimming shortened V by 5 bases and J by 0 bases, and 8 bases separated the two germline ends. The germline V gene has CDR1 SGHVS and CDR2 FQNEAQ. The CDR3 extends over 14 amino acids. CDR3 nucleotides: TGTGCCAGCAGCCCTGGTCATAGCAATCAGCCCCAGCATTTT. It translates to CASSPGHSNQPQHF.

The chain recombines TRBV7-2 with TRBJ1-2, with D maybe TRBD1 (6 bases). This CDR3 contains 15 residues. Trimming left V 1 base short and J 2 bases short, with 11 bases between. CDR1 and CDR2 from the germline V gene are SGHTA and FQGNSA. CDR3 DNA sequence: TGTGCCAGCAGCTTAGTTACCGGACAGAACTATGGCTACACCTTC. It translates to CASSLVTGQNYGYTF.

The rearrangement links TRBV5-1 to TRBJ2-2, with TRBD1 as a possible D gene (5 bases). The V and J ends lost 0 bases and 0 bases respectively, with 15 bases between them. This CDR3 region has 18 residues. Germline V gene sequence: CDR1 SGHRS, CDR2 YFSETQ. The CDR3 DNA reads TGCGCCAGCAGCTTGGAAGGGGCCACCGGCGCGAACACCGGGGAGCTGTTTTTT. This codes for CASSLEGATGANTGELFF.

This rearrangement joins TRBV28 to TRBJ1-2, with TRBD1 as a possible D gene (6 bases). Germline assignment: CDR1 MDHEN and CDR2 SYDVKM. Trimming shortened V by 6 bases and J by 8 bases, and 28 bases separated the two germline ends. The CDR3 extends over 17 amino acids. CDR3 in amino acids: CASSLSTYRTDHTGYTF. The CDR3 nucleotides read TGTGCCAGCAGCCTGTCCACCTACCGGACAGATCATACAGGCTACACCTTC.